This TCR beta chain is from a study of pediatric ulcerative colitis. General study findings and limits: Repertoires came from total lymphocyte DNA, so rare subsets like regulatory T cells may be missed. A couple of rectal clonotypes were found only in ulcerative colitis patients, all of them.

Of note for this clone: The antigen is undetermined.

Sequencing was at survey level. TCRdb's copy holds only in-frame clones and misses some; the assay was immunoSEQ multiplex PCR. The profile shows tens of thousands of clones, 82% of them singletons. No immunosuppressive drugs were given to ulcerative colitis patients before diagnostic colonoscopy. CDR3 size: 14 residues. The germline V gene encodes CDR1 MNHEY and CDR2 SVGAGI. V gave up 5 bases and J gave up 4 bases, with 11 bases separating them. The TCR was taken from a boy between 10 and 17 years old with severe ulcerative colitis. This rearrangement joins TRBV6-5 to TRBJ1-4; D is unclear. The material sequenced was blood. CDR3 sequence: CASSPGDFNEKLFF. CDR3 bases: TGTGCCAGCAGTCCGGGAGACTTTAATGAAAAACTGTTTTTT.